This TCR beta chain was obtained from a study of T cell responses to AZD1222 COVID-19 vaccine. Overall study findings and caveats: Unmutated variant regions are reportedly targeted by nearly half of spike-specific TCRs. Donors were mostly white British, more females; clonal diversity possibly underestimated. Across the whole spike, CD4 TCRs peaked at regions 160-218 and 743-854.

About this clone: What it recognizes is unknown.

The protocol was immunoSEQ multiplex PCR, while the TCRdb copy is restricted to in-frame clones and leaves out a portion. This table has fewer than 150,000 clones, 88% appearing once. The germline CDR1 and CDR2 sequences are SEHNR and FQNEAQ (reference sequence). The CDR3 loop spans 16 amino acids. V was clipped by 0 bases and J by 3 bases, with 14 bases between them. This sequence joins TRBV7-9 and TRBJ1-2; D is possibly TRBD1 (5 bases). This TCR was recovered from an adult who received the AZD1222 COVID-19 vaccine. Sequencing was performed on peripheral blood, taken 28 days after the second AZD1222 dose. The CDR3 bases are TGTGCCAGCAGCTTAGCGGTTTGGGGGGGAGACTATGGCTACACCTTC. Its translation is CASSLAVWGGDYGYTF.